This T cell receptor (beta chain) emerged from a study of T cells in Graves' hyperthyroidism and ophthalmopathy. Amplification targeted TCR beta CDR3 regions from RNA transcripts. HTBI primers were the set used in a first-round RT-PCR of the TCR CDR3. TCRdb ran MiXCR on the multiplex PCR reads and lists one entry per CDR3 protein. The profile shows hundreds of thousands of distinct CDR3 sequences, about 16% of them singletons. Uncontrolled infection, other autoimmune disease, pregnancy or lactation disqualified patients from enrolment. Source material for PBMCs was around 10 ml fresh peripheral blood. This clonotype was seen more than once but under ten times. Its antigen is undetermined. Study-level results: Stable hyperthyroidism was separated from ophthalmopathy by a model based on 13 V-J features.

The source material was blood. This TCR came from a woman in her thirties or forties with Graves' ophthalmopathy.

The CDR3 DNA follows: TGCGCCAGCAGCATAGCCGGGACAGGGAATGAAAAACTGTTTTTT. This translates into CASSIAGTGNEKLFF. The gene calls are TRBV5-1 and TRBJ1-4, with 9 bases fitting TRBD1. In germline, CDR1 is SGHRS, CDR2 YFSETQ. This CDR3 region has 15 residues. With V trimmed by 4 bases and J by 5 bases, 6 bases remained unmatched.